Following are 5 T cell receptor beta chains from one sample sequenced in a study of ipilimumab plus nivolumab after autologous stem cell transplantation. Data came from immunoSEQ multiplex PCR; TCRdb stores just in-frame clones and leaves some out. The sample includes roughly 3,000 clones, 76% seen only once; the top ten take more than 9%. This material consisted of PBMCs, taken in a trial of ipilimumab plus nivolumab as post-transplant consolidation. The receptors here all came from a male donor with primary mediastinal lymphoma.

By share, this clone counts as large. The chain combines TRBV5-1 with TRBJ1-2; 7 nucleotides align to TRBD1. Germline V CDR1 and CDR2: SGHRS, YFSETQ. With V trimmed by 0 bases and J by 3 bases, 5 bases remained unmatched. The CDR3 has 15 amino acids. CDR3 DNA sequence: TGCGCCAGCAGCTTGGGGTACAGGGGAGACTATGGCTACACCTTC. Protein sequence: CASSLGYRGDYGYTF.

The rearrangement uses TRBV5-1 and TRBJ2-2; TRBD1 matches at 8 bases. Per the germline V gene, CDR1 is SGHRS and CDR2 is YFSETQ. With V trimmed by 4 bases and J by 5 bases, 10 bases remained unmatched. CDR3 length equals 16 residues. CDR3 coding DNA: TGCGCCAGCAGCGGTGCCGCAGGGGGCGGGACCGGGGAGCTGTTTTTT. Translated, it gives CASSGAAGGGTGELFF.

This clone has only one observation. CDR3 loop: CASRQGAQHF. CDR3 coding DNA: TGCGCCAGCAGACAGGGGGCCCAGCATTTT. This chain joins TRBV5-1 and TRBJ1-5; 8 positions agree with TRBD1. Germline V gene sequence: CDR1 SGHRS, CDR2 YFSETQ. Germline trimming cut 5 bases from V and 11 bases from J; bases unmatched to any gene: 0. The CDR3 has 10 residues.

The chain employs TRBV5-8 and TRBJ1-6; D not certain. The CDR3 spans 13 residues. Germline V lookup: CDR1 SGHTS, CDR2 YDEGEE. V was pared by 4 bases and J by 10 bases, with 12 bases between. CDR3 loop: CASSRLDRSPLHF. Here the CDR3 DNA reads TGTGCCAGCAGCCGCCTTGACCGCTCACCCCTCCACTTT. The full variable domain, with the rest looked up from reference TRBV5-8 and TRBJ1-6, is EAGVTQSPTHLIKTRGQQATLRCSPISGHTSVYWYQQALGLGLQFLLWYDEGEERNRGNFPPRFSGRQFPNYSSELNVNALELEDSALYLCASSRLDRSPLHFGNGTRLTVT.

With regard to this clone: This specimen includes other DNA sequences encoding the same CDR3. The CDR3 here is CASSSGPGQETQYF. CDR3 coding DNA: TGCGCCAGCAGCTCCGGGCCAGGCCAAGAGACCCAGTACTTC. The chain employs TRBV5-1 and TRBJ2-5; the D is unclear. The ends were cut back, 3 bases at V and 1 base at J, with 10 bases in the middle. The CDR3 contains 14 residues. Germline lookup yields CDR1 SGHRS and CDR2 YFSETQ. Combining the CDR3 with reference TRBV5-1 and TRBJ2-5 gives the whole variable domain KAGVTQTPRYLIKTRGQQVTLSCSPISGHRSVSWYQQTPGQGLQFLFEYFSETQRNKGNFPGRFSGRQFSNSRSEMNVSTLELGDSALYLCASSSGPGQETQYFGPGTRLLVL.